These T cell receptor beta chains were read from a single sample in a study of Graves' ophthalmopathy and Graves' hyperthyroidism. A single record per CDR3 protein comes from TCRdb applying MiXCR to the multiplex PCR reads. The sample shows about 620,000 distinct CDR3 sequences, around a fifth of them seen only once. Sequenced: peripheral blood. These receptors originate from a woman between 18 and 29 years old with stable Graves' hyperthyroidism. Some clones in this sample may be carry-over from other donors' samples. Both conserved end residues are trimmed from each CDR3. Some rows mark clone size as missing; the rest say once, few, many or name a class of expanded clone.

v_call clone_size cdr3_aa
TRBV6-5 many ASKTVLRGRVGYT
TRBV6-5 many ASSYSGLKETQY
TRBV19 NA ASSFGLGQINLNTEAF
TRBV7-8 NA ASSFRVDRPWETQY
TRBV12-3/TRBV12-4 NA ASRGGDLTGELF
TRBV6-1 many ASSKRTGAPAGYT
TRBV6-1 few ASDRVSHEQY
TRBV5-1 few ASSAGDREETQY
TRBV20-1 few SAPLTGNQPQH
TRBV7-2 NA ASSQLRSSYEQY
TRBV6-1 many ASRETANTEAF
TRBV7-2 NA ASSSRGTNTGELF
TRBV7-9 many ASSGTPGGTQY
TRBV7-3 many ASSYDRDKTQY
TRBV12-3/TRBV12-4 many ASSSSSSYEQY
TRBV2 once ASSEVRGNSPLH
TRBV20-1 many SARDPHGRGSEAF
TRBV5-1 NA ASSLSVAGVSYEQY
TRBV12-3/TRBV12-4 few ASSFTGGLNYGYT
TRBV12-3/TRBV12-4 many ASTPGTSNTEAF
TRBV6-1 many ASSKDPVEEQY
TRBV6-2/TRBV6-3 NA ASSRGTEAETQY
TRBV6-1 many ASSELAGLGETQY
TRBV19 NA ASTEQGGETQY
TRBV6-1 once ASRMDYSAYEQY
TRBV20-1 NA SARLASSGELF
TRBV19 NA ASSIGGRASNQPQH
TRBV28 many ASSFGYEQY
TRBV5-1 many ASSPPLAGGPLAKNIQY
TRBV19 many ASSLDQYTEAF
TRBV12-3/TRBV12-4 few ASTTIGSGINSPLH
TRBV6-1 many ASSAPGAGHQPQH
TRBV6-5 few ASSYSRGKETQY
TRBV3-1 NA ASSAASLPNEAF
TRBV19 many ASSIEVIVHSNQPQH
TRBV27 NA ASSLSGGMTYGYT
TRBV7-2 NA ASSLAVPGNYGYT
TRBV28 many ASSLSEGGETQY
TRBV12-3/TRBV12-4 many ASRGAQETQY
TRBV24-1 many ATSDPSSNQPQH
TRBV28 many ATRMGPDRVHYEQY
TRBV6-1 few ASSASGQGDTEAF
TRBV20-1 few SARGHSGLAGNTGELF
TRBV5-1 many ASSLDSPLSYEQY
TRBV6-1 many ASSPTGFYTEAF
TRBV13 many ASSSDRGLREQY